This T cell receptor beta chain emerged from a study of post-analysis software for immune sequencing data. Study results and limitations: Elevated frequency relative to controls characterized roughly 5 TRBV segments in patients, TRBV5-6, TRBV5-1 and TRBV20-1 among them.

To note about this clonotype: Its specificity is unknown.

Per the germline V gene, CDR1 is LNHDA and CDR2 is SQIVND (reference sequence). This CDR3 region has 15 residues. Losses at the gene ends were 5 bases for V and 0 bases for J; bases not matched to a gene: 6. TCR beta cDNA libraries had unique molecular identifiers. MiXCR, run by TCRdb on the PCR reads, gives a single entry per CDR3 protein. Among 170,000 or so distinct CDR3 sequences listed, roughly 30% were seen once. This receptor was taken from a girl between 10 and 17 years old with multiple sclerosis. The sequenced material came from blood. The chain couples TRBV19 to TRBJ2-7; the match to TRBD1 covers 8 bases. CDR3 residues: CASSSSGTGSYEQYF. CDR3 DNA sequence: TGTGCCAGTAGTTCCTCCGGGACAGGCTCCTACGAGCAGTACTTC.